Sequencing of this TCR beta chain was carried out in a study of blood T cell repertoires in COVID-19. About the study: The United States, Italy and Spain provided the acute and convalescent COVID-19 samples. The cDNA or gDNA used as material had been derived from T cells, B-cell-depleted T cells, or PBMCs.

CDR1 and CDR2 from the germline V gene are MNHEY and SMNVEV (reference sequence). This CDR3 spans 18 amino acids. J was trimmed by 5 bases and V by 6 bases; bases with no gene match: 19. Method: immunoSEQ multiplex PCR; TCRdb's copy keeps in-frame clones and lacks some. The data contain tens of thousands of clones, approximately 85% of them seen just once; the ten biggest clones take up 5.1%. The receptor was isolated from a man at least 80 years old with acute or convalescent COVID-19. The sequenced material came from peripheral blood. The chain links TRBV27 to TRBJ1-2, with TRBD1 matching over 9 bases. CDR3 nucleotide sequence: TGTGCCAGCAGAAGCCTTCGGGACAGGGTATACCCGACGTATGGCTACACCTTC. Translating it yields CASRSLRDRVYPTYGYTF.